The 18 T cell receptor beta chains presented below share a single source sample, sequenced in a study of T-cell memory formation after mild COVID-19. Using its own MiXCR run on the 5' RACE reads, TCRdb lists one record per CDR3 protein. The repertoire holds a few hundred thousand distinct CDR3 sequences, with 15% to 20% as singletons. The sample comprised PBMCs or a T cell subset sorted from them (not recorded which). These receptors were obtained from a young man who had mild COVID-19 (a few samples of this study predate the infection). Cell type and time point are not known.

The sample holds a few counts of this clonotype. The chain employs TRBV5-1 and TRBJ2-5; D gene unclear. Germline assignment: CDR1 SGHRS and CDR2 YFSETQ. The CDR3 is 14 amino acids. Trimming took 2 bases from V and 3 from J, leaving 11 bases between them. Here the CDR3 reads CASSLIPQEETQYF. The CDR3 coding sequence is TGCGCCAGCAGCTTAATCCCGCAGGAAGAGACCCAGTACTTC.

This clonotype was recorded at least ten times. The genes are TRBV2 and TRBJ2-2; perhaps D is TRBD1 or TRBD2 (6 bases each). Looked up from germline, CDR1 is SNHLY and CDR2 is FYNNEI. This CDR3 is built from 13 residues. The CDR3 DNA sequence: TGTGCTTCGGGGGCCACGAACACCGGGGAGCTGTTTTTT. Translation gives CASGATNTGELFF.

The chain employs TRBV20-1 and TRBJ1-6, with 11 bases aligning to TRBD1. V lost 0 bases to trimming and J lost 10 bases; unmatched junction nucleotides: 2. CDR3 length: 14 residues. Germline CDR1 is DFQATT and CDR2 is SNEGSKA (reference sequence). The CDR3 here is CSARDRDRGSPLHF. CDR3 nucleotides: TGCAGTGCTAGAGATAGGGACAGGGGGTCACCCCTCCACTTT.

CDR3 DNA sequence: TGTGCCACCATGAAGGGACGGGAGAACCCTAACTATGGCTACACCTTC. As protein: CATMKGRENPNYGYTF. This chain links TRBV6-6 with TRBJ1-2; perhaps TRBD1 as D (5 bases). Trimming pared 10 bases from V and 0 bases from J, leaving 21 bases between. Per the germline V gene, CDR1 is MNHNY and CDR2 is SVGAGI (reference sequence). The CDR3 contains 16 residues.

This clonotype has ten or more counts. Germline is not matched at one junction end, which may reflect a read error. This chain links TRBV4-3 with TRBJ2-3, with 7 nucleotides matching TRBD1. The CDR3 consists of 14 residues. Germline CDR1 and CDR2: LGHNA and YSLEER. The CDR3 DNA is TGTGCCAGCAGCCAAGACAGGGCCACAGATACGCAGTATTTT. Translating gives CASSQDRATDTQYF.

The rearrangement uses TRBV9 and TRBJ1-2; D not resolved. Looked up from germline, CDR1 is SGDLS and CDR2 is YYNGEE. CDR3 length: 14 residues. V lost 5 bases and J 4 bases, leaving 15 bases between the germline ends. CDR3 protein: CASSRAGIVYGYTF. DNA of the CDR3: TGTGCCAGCAGTAGGGCGGGCATCGTCTATGGCTACACCTTC. The full variable domain, in which reference TRBV9 and TRBJ1-2 provide the parts outside the CDR3, is DSGVTQTPKHLITATGQRVTLRCSPRSGDLSVYWYQQSLDQGLQFLIQYYNGEERAKGNILERFSAQQFPDLHSELNLSSLELGDSALYFCASSRAGIVYGYTFGSGTRLTVV.

The V call is TRBV5-1, the J call TRBJ1-4; unclear D gene. CDR3 length: 16 residues. From germline, CDR1 is SGHRS and CDR2 YFSETQ. Between the trimmed V and J ends, which lost 4 bases and 0 bases, there was a span of 13 bases. DNA of the CDR3: TGCGCCAGCAGCCCGAATGGGTTAGCAACTAATGAAAAACTGTTTTTT. Protein sequence: CASSPNGLATNEKLFF.

The table lists this clonotype with a few counts. The genes are TRBV7-9 and TRBJ1-5, with TRBD1 identical over 7 bases. Per the germline V gene, CDR1 is SEHNR and CDR2 is FQNEAQ (reference sequence). The V and J ends lost 6 bases and 7 bases, in that order; junction bases with no gene match: 12. The CDR3 has 15 residues. For the CDR3, the DNA is TGTGCCAGCAGTCGGAAAGGGGGCTCCGGGCAGCCCCAGCATTTT. Translated: CASSRKGGSGQPQHF.

This chain links TRBV5-4 with TRBJ1-1; D is perhaps TRBD1 (5 bases). Germline V gene lookup returns CDR1 SGHNT and CDR2 YYREEE (reference sequence). Trimming pared 2 bases from V and 1 base from J, leaving 9 bases between. This CDR3 spans 14 amino acids. The CDR3 DNA reads TGTGCCAGCAGCTTCCCTACAGGGAACACTGAAGCTTTCTTT. Encoded protein: CASSFPTGNTEAFF.

In its sample, this clonotype was seen a few times. This chain uses TRBV9 with TRBJ2-1; D is undetermined. Trimming shortened V by 4 bases and J by 9 bases, and 11 bases separated the two germline ends. The CDR3 sequence is 12 residues long. The germline CDR1 and CDR2 sequences are SGDLS and YYNGEE. The CDR3 DNA reads as TGTGCCAGCAGCCCCCGAGTACCTGAGCAGTTCTTC. This sequence encodes CASSPRVPEQFF. Variable domain in full (rest from reference TRBV9 and TRBJ2-1): DSGVTQTPKHLITATGQRVTLRCSPRSGDLSVYWYQQSLDQGLQFLIQYYNGEERAKGNILERFSAQQFPDLHSELNLSSLELGDSALYFCASSPRVPEQFFGPGTRLTVL.

This clonotype was observed a handful of times. The chain is built from TRBV7-8 and TRBJ2-1, with unresolved D. CDR3 size: 12 residues. Germline lookup yields CDR1 SGHVS and CDR2 FQNEAQ. The V end was cut by 2 bases, the J end by 7 bases, with 6 bases between. This CDR3 reads CASSLFVNEQFF. The CDR3 coding sequence is TGTGCCAGCAGCTTATTCGTGAATGAGCAGTTCTTC.

This clonotype was seen a handful of times. This sequence joins TRBV12-3 or TRBV12-4 and TRBJ1-5, with D uncertain. V was clipped by 5 bases and J by 2 bases, with 10 bases between them. The CDR3 consists of 14 residues. CDR3 sequence (DNA): TGTGCCAGCAGTCCTCCTCCTGGCAATCAGCCCCAGCATTTT. This codes for CASSPPPGNQPQHF.

The rearrangement uses TRBV7-3 and TRBJ1-1; possible D gene TRBD1, 6 bases. The CDR3 covers 14 residues. Germline-derived CDR1 and CDR2 are SGHTA and FQGTGA. V lost 2 bases and J 3 bases, leaving 10 bases between the germline ends. CDR3 loop: CASSLGGGYTEAFF. CDR3 DNA: TGTGCCAGCAGCTTAGGGGGCGGATACACTGAAGCTTTCTTT.

The chain uses TRBV7-6 and TRBJ1-1; possible D gene TRBD1, 6 bases. Per germline, CDR1 SGHVS and CDR2 FNYEAQ. This CDR3 region has 14 residues. With 1 base removed from V and 5 bases from J, the gap between germline ends came to 11 bases. CDR3 bases: TGTGCCAGCAGCTTAGTCCAGGGGAGGACTGAAGCTTTCTTT. Translation gives CASSLVQGRTEAFF. Drawing the rest from reference TRBV7-6 and TRBJ1-1, the complete variable domain is GAGVSQSPRYKVTKRGQDVALRCDPISGHVSLYWYRQALGQGPEFLTYFNYEAQQDKSGLPNDRFSAERPEGSISTLTIQRTEQRDSAMYRCASSLVQGRTEAFFGQGTRLTVV.

This clonotype was recorded at least ten times. The genes are TRBV7-8 and TRBJ2-3, with D possibly TRBD2 on 7 matching bases. The CDR3 has 16 residues. Germline assignment: CDR1 SGHVS and CDR2 FQNEAQ. Trimming pared 9 bases from V and 3 bases from J, leaving 22 bases between. Here the CDR3 reads CASSGGLAALTDTQYF. CDR3 nucleotides: TGTGCCAGTTCGGGGGGCCTAGCGGCCCTAACAGATACGCAGTATTTT. Combining the CDR3 with reference TRBV7-8 and TRBJ2-3 gives the whole variable domain GAGVSQSPRYKVAKRGQDVALRCDPISGHVSLFWYQQALGQGPEFLTYFQNEAQLDKSGLPSDRFFAERPEGSVSTLKIQRTQQEDSAVYLCASSGGLAALTDTQYFGPGTRLTVL.

There are a few counts of this clonotype. The genes are TRBV7-3 and TRBJ2-1; 9 nucleotides line up with TRBD1. Germline CDR1 reads SGHTA; CDR2 reads FQGTGA. The CDR3 sequence is 15 residues long. Germline trimming cut 4 bases from V and 9 bases from J; bases unmatched to any gene: 10. CDR3 protein: CASSCAGTGCSEQFF. The CDR3 DNA sequence: TGTGCCAGCAGCTGTGCCGGGACAGGGTGCAGTGAGCAGTTCTTC.

This clonotype was seen repeatedly, ten times or more. The V and J genes are TRBV15 and TRBJ2-7; a possible D gene is TRBD1 (5 bases). The CDR3 spans 14 residues. Trimming took off 0 bases at V and 3 bases at J, with 9 bases between the two ends. The germline CDR1 and CDR2 sequences are LNHNV and YYDKDF (reference sequence). The DNA of the CDR3 is TGTGCCACCAGCAGAGATAATCAGGGCTACGAGCAGTACGTC. Protein: CATSRDNQGYEQYV.

The rearrangement uses TRBV7-2 and TRBJ1-5; TRBD1 aligns across 11 bases. Germline CDR1 and CDR2: SGHTA and FQGNSA. The CDR3 length is 14 residues. The ends lost 4 bases at V and 6 bases at J; junction bases unmatched: 2. CDR3: CASSWDRGTQPQHF. Here the CDR3 DNA reads TGTGCCAGCAGCTGGGACAGGGGGACTCAGCCCCAGCATTTT.